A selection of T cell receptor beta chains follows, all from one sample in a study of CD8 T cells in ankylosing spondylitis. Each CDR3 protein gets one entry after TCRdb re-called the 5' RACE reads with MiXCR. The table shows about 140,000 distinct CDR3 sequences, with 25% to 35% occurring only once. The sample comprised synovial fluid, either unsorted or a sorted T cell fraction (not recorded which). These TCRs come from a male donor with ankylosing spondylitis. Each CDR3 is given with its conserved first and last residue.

cdr3_aa: CASSRDRGF; cdr3_length: 9; v_call: TRBV10-1; j_call: TRBJ2-7
cdr3_aa: CASITRENTGELFF; cdr3_length: 14; v_call: TRBV28; j_call: TRBJ2-2
cdr3_aa: CASRSGQRGADTQYF; cdr3_length: 15; v_call: TRBV6-1; j_call: TRBJ2-3
cdr3_aa: CAISEGQGDGEAFF; cdr3_length: 14; v_call: TRBV10-3; j_call: TRBJ1-1
cdr3_aa: CASSLEDCGAGNYGYTF; cdr3_length: 17; v_call: TRBV7-4; j_call: TRBJ1-2
cdr3_aa: CASSTGTSGAETQYF; cdr3_length: 15; v_call: TRBV18; j_call: TRBJ2-5
cdr3_aa: CASSLQGVTAMETQYF; cdr3_length: 16; v_call: TRBV5-5; j_call: TRBJ2-5
cdr3_aa: CASSLKQIDYEQYF; cdr3_length: 14; v_call: TRBV5-8; j_call: TRBJ2-7
cdr3_aa: CASRGGRLNQETQYF; cdr3_length: 15; v_call: TRBV28; j_call: TRBJ2-5
cdr3_aa: CASSQDRADQPQHF; cdr3_length: 14; v_call: TRBV11-2; j_call: TRBJ1-5
cdr3_aa: CASSARTSYEQYF; cdr3_length: 13; v_call: TRBV7-2; j_call: TRBJ2-7
cdr3_aa: CASTFNGDTQYF; cdr3_length: 12; v_call: TRBV18; j_call: TRBJ2-3
cdr3_aa: CASREGDMNTEAFF; cdr3_length: 14; v_call: TRBV6-1; j_call: TRBJ1-1
cdr3_aa: CASSSPLNEQYF; cdr3_length: 12; v_call: TRBV11-2; j_call: TRBJ2-7
cdr3_aa: CASSLVWAAGGRNEQFF; cdr3_length: 17; v_call: TRBV7-2; j_call: TRBJ2-1
cdr3_aa: CAISSTSNQPQHF; cdr3_length: 13; v_call: TRBV10-3; j_call: TRBJ1-5
cdr3_aa: CSASPSLAYGGELFF; cdr3_length: 15; v_call: TRBV20-1; j_call: TRBJ2-2
cdr3_aa: CASSGGTTGELFF; cdr3_length: 13; v_call: TRBV18; j_call: TRBJ2-2
cdr3_aa: CASSPGTDTYEQYF; cdr3_length: 14; v_call: TRBV7-7; j_call: TRBJ2-7
cdr3_aa: CSARGDTSSSYNEQFF; cdr3_length: 16; v_call: TRBV20-1; j_call: TRBJ2-1
cdr3_aa: CASSIQGMDSYTDTQYF; cdr3_length: 17; v_call: TRBV19; j_call: TRBJ2-3
cdr3_aa: CAISEQGAYNEQFF; cdr3_length: 14; v_call: TRBV10-3; j_call: TRBJ2-1
cdr3_aa: CASSLGIGEKLFF; cdr3_length: 13; v_call: TRBV5-1; j_call: TRBJ1-4
cdr3_aa: CASRDRRGYGYTF; cdr3_length: 13; v_call: TRBV7-2; j_call: TRBJ1-2
cdr3_aa: CASSQDDSVSAQYF; cdr3_length: 14; v_call: TRBV4-2; j_call: TRBJ2-3
cdr3_aa: CSASRLAGGGGEQYF; cdr3_length: 15; v_call: TRBV20-1; j_call: TRBJ2-7
cdr3_aa: CASSLEVYPRDTQYF; cdr3_length: 15; v_call: TRBV5-1; j_call: TRBJ2-3
cdr3_aa: CASSLAGVSGELFF; cdr3_length: 14; v_call: TRBV12-3/TRBV12-4; j_call: TRBJ2-2
cdr3_aa: CASSLLRGALDGGELFF; cdr3_length: 17; v_call: TRBV27; j_call: TRBJ2-2
cdr3_aa: CASSPRTSGRASYEQYF; cdr3_length: 17; v_call: TRBV4-2; j_call: TRBJ2-7